This T cell receptor (beta chain) was documented in a study of cytomegalovirus exposure and HLA in healthy donors. Across the whole study: The roughly 110 validation repertoires were produced on the same platform as the 650 or so repertoires of the first cohort. This was reported in a later analysis.

Germline assignment: CDR1 SNHLY and CDR2 FYNNEI. The V and J ends lost 6 bases and 0 bases respectively, with 9 bases between them. This CDR3 region has 14 residues. Only in-frame clones appear in the TCRdb table, and some are missing; sequencing was by immunoSEQ multiplex PCR. The table records about 180,000 clones, approximately 89% of them present only once. J is TRBJ1-3 and V is TRBV2, with D possibly TRBD1 on 6 matching bases. Source material: PBMCs. The receptor was isolated from a man aged 18 to 29 in good health and CMV-seropositive. This CDR3 is CASRPDSSGNTIYF. For the CDR3, the DNA is TGTGCCAGCAGGCCGGACAGCTCTGGAAACACCATATATTTT.